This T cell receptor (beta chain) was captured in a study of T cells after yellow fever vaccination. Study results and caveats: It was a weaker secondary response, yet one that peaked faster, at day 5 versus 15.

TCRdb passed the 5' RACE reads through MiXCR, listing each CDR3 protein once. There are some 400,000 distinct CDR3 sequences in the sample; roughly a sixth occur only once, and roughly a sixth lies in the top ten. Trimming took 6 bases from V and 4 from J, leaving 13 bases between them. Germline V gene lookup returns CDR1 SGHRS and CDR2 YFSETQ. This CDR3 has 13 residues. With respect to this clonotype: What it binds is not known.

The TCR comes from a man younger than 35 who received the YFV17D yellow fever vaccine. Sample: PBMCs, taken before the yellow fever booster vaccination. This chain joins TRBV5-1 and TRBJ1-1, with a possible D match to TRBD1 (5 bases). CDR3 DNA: TGCGCCAGCACCGCCCAGGGCGTCACTGAAGCTTTCTTT. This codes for CASTAQGVTEAFF.